This T cell receptor (beta chain) was captured in a study of cytomegalovirus exposure and HLA in healthy donors. Germline V gives CDR1 SEHNR, CDR2 FQNEAQ (reference sequence). The germline V and J ends were trimmed by 2 bases and 4 bases, with 6 bases remaining between them. The CDR3 covers 13 residues. Study conclusions and caveats: Later analysis identified a missense DCLRE1C variant that was linked to TCR beta V- and J-gene trimming. In an earlier analysis, in 587 donors, most V segments appeared productive either ~87% or ~30% of the time. Most TCR sequences showed up rarely, but some public TCRs showed up in many donors.

To note about this clone: The antigen remains unidentified.

Primers: 60 Vbeta forward and 13 Jbeta reverse. Only in-frame clones appear in the TCRdb table, and some are missing; sequencing was by immunoSEQ multiplex PCR. The sample has under 150,000 clones, 70% to 90% seen once. The TCR sequence derives from a woman aged 35 to 49 in good health and CMV-seropositive. The chain links TRBV7-9 to TRBJ2-1; D not certain. Sequenced input: PBMCs. The CDR3 coding sequence is TGTGCCAGCAGCTTAACCCAGTACAATGAGCAGTTCTTC. This encodes CASSLTQYNEQFF.